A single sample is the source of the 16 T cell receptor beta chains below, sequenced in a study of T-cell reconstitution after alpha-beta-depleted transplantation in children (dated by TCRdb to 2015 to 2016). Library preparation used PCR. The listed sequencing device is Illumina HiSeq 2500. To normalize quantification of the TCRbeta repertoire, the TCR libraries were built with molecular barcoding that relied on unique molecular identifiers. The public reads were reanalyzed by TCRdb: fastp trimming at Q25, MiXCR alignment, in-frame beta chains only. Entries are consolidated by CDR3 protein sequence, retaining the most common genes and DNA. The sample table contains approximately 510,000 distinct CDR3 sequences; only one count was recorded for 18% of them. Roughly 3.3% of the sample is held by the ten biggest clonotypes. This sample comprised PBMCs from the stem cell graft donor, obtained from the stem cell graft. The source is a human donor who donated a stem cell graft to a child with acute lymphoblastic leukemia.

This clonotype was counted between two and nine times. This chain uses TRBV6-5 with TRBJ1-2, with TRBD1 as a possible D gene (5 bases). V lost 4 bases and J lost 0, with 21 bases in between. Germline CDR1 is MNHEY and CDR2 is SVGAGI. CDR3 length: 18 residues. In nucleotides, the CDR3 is TGTGCCAGCAGTTCCGCCCCGGGCAGGGTGGGGACTAACTATGGCTACACCTTC. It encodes CASSSAPGRVGTNYGYTF.

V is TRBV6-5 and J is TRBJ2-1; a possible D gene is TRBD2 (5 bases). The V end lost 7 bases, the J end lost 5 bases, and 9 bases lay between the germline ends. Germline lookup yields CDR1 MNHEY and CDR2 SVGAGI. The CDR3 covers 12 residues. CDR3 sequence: CASKGLNNEQFF. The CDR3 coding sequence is TGTGCCAGCAAAGGACTGAACAATGAGCAGTTCTTC.

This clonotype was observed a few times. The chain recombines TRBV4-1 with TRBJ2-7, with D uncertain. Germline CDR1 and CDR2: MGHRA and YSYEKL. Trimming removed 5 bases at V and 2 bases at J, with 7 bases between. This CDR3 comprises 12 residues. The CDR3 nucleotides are TGCGCCAGCAGCTCGATTACCTACGAGCAGTACTTC. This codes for CASSSITYEQYF.

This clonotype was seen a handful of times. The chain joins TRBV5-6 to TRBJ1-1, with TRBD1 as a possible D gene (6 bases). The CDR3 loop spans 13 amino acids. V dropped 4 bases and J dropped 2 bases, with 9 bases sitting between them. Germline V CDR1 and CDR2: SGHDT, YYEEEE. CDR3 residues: CASSQGSNTEAFF. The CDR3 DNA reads TGTGCCAGCAGCCAGGGGTCCAACACTGAAGCTTTCTTT.

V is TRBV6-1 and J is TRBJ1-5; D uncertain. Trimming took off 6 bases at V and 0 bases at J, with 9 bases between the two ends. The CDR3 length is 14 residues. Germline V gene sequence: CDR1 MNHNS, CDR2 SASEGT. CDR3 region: CASSDTYSNQPQHF. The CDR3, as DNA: TGTGCCAGCAGCGACACCTATAGCAATCAGCCCCAGCATTTT.

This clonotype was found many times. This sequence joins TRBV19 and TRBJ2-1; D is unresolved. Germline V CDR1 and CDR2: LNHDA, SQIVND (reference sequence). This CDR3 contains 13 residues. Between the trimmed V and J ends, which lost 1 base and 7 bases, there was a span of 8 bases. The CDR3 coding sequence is TGTGCCAGTAGTATAGGGGTCGAGAATGAGCAGTTCTTC. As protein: CASSIGVENEQFF. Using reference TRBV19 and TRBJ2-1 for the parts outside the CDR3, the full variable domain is DGGITQSPKYLFRKEGQNVTLSCEQNLNHDAMYWYRQDPGQGLRLIYYSQIVNDFQKGDIAEGYSVSREKKESFPLTVTSAQKNPTAFYLCASSIGVENEQFFGPGTRLTVL.

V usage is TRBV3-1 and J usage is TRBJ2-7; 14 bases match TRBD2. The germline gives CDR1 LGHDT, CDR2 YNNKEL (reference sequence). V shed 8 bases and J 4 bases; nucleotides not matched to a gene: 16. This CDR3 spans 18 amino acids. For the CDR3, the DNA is TGTGCCAGCTCCAGCATTGGGGGACTAGCGGGAGAAGGATACGAGCAGTACTTC. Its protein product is CASSSIGGLAGEGYEQYF.

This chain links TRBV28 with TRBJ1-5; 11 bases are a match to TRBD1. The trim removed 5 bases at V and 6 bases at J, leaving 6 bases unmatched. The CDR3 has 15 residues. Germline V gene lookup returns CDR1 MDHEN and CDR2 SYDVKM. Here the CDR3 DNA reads TGTGCCAGCAGTACCCGGACAGGGGGCGGTCAGCCCCAGCATTTT. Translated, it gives CASSTRTGGGQPQHF.

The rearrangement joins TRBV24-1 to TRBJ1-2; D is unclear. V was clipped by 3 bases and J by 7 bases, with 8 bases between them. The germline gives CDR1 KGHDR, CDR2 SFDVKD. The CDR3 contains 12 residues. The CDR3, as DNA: TGTGCCACCAGTGATCCGAGGGCTGGCTACACCTTC. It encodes CATSDPRAGYTF.

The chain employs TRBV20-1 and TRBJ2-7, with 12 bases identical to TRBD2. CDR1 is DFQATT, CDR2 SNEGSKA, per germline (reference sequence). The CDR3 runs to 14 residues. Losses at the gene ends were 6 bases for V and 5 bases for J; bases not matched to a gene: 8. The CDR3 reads CSADGLAGTDEQYF. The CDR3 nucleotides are TGCAGTGCCGACGGACTAGCGGGAACTGACGAGCAGTACTTC.

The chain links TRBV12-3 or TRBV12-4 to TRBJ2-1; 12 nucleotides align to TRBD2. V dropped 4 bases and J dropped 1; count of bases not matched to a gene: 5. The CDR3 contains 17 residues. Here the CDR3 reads CASSSRLAGESYNEQFF. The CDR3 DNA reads TGTGCCAGCAGTTCCCGACTAGCGGGAGAATCCTACAATGAGCAGTTCTTC.

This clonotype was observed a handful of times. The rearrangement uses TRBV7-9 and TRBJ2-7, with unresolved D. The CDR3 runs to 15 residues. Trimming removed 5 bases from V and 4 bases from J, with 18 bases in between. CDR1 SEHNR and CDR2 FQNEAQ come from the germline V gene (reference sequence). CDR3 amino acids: CASSPRGRPTYEQYF. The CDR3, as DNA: TGTGCCAGCAGCCCCCGAGGACGGCCGACTTACGAGCAGTACTTC.

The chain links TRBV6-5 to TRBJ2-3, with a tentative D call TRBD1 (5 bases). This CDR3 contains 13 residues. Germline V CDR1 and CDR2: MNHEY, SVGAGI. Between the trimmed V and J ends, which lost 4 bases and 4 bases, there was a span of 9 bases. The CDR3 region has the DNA TGTGCCAGCAGTTGGACATGGGCAGATACGCAGTATTTT. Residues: CASSWTWADTQYF.

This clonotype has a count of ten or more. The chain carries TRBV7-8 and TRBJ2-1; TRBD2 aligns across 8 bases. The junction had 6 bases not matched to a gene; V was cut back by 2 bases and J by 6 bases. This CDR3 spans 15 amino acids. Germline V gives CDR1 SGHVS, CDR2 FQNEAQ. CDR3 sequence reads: CASSLREGRGNEQFF. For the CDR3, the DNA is TGTGCCAGCAGCTTACGGGAGGGCCGTGGCAATGAGCAGTTCTTC.

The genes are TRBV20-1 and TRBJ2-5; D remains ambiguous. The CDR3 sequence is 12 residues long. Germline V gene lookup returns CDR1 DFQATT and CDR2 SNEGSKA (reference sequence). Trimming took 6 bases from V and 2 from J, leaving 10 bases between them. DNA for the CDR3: TGCAGTGCCTGGGTTCAACAAGAGACCCAGTACTTC. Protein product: CSAWVQQETQYF.

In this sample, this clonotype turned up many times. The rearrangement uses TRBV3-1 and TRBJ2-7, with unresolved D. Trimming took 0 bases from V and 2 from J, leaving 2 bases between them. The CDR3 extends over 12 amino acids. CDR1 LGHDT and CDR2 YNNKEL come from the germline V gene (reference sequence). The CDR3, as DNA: TGTGCCAGCAGCCAAGATGCCTACGAGCAGTACTTC. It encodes CASSQDAYEQYF.